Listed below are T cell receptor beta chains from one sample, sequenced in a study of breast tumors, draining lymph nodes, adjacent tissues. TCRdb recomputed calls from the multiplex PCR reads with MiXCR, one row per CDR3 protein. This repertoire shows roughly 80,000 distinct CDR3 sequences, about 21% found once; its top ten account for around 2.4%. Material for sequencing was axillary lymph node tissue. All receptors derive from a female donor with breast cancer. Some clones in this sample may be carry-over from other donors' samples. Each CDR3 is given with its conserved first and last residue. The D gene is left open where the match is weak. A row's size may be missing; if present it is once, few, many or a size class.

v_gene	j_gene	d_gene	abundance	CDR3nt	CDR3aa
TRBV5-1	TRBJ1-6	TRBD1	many	TGCGCCAGCAGCACCTCCGGACAGGGCCCTCATTCACCCCTCCACTTT	CASSTSGQGPHSPLHF
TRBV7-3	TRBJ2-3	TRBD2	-	TGTGCCAGCGGCTTAGCGGGGCAGACCCACGATACGCAGTATTTT	CASGLAGQTHDTQYF
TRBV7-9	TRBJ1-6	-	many	TGTGCCAGCAGCCCCGCTGGCTCTTCACCCCTCCACTTT	CASSPAGSSPLHF
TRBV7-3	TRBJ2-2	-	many	TGTGCCAGCAGCTTAATAGGCAGGGGCGGCACCGGGGAGCTGTTTTTT	CASSLIGRGGTGELFF
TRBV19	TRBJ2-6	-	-	TGTGCCAGTAGTAGGCTCTCTGGGGCCAACGTCCTGACTTTC	CASSRLSGANVLTF
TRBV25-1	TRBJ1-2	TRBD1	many	TGTGCCAGCAGTGAGTCGGCAGGGGGCAACTATGGCTACACCTTC	CASSESAGGNYGYTF
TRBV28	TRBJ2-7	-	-	TGTGCCAGCAGTTCGACCCCCCCTCCGTCCTACGAGCAGTACTTC	CASSSTPPPSYEQYF
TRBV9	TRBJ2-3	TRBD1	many	TGTGCCAGCAGCGTAGGCCCGGGACAGAGTACAGATACGCAGTATTTT	CASSVGPGQSTDTQYF
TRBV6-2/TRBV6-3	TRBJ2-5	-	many	TGTGCCAGCAGTTTAACAGGGAAGGAGACCCAGTACTTC	CASSLTGKETQYF
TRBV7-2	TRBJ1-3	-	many	TGTGCCAGCGCCACAGGGCCCAACTCTGGAAACACCATATATTTT	CASATGPNSGNTIYF
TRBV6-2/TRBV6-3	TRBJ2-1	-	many	TGTGCCAGCAGGCCTCGGACAGCATCCCGGAGGGGTGAGCAGTTCTTC	CASRPRTASRRGEQFF